Presented here are 12 T cell receptor beta chains from one specimen sequenced in a study of T cells after somatic rescue of genetic block. Sequenced by immunoSEQ multiplex PCR; TCRdb stores in-frame clones only, minus some. In the table there are more than 70,000 clones, approximately 90% of which are singletons. The sample was peripheral blood mononuclear cells (PBMCs). These receptors originate from a young woman.

The chain uses TRBV6-1 and TRBJ1-5; 7 positions match TRBD1. The CDR3 runs 15 residues. Germline-derived CDR1 and CDR2 are MNHNS and SASEGT. V was pared by 5 bases and J by 1 base, with 5 bases of the junction left unmatched. The CDR3 region has the DNA TGTGCCAGCAGTCACCGGGACAGAAGCAATCAGCCCCAGCATTTT. This codes for CASSHRDRSNQPQHF.

Note on this clone: One end of the junction does not line up with germline, which may come from a read error. The rearrangement joins TRBV7-7 to TRBJ2-5, with no clear D. Per the germline V gene, CDR1 is SSHAT and CDR2 is FNYEAQ (reference sequence). The CDR3 has 14 amino acids. Here the CDR3 reads CASSLVGPQETQYF. Here the CDR3 DNA reads TGTGCTAGCAGCTTAGTAGGTCCTCAAGAGACCCAGTACTTC.

This clone was seen only a few times. V gene TRBV2 combines with J gene TRBJ1-5, with D unclear. V lost 5 bases and J 1 base, leaving 15 bases between the germline ends. The germline V gene encodes CDR1 SNHLY and CDR2 FYNNEI. CDR3 length equals 16 residues. CDR3 coding DNA: TGTGCCAGCAGTAGAGGGCTGGCCAGGAGCAATCAGCCCCAGCATTTT. This codes for CASSRGLARSNQPQHF. Full variable domain (rest looked up from reference TRBV2 and TRBJ1-5): EPEVTQTPSHQVTQMGQEVILRCVPISNHLYFYWYRQILGQKVEFLVSFYNNEISEKSEIFDDQFSVERPDGSNFTLKIRSTKLEDSAMYFCASSRGLARSNQPQHFGDGTRLSIL.

The chain recombines TRBV6-4 with TRBJ2-1; 10 positions agree with TRBD2. There are 16 residues in the CDR3. The germline V gene has CDR1 MRHNA and CDR2 SNTAGT. V trimming: 6 bases; J trimming: 9 bases; junction bases outside the gene matches: 14. DNA for the CDR3: TGTGCCAGCAGCGCTAGCGGGAGTTTTCCCCTCGGTGAGCAGTTCTTC. Protein product: CASSASGSFPLGEQFF.

V usage is TRBV7-3 and J usage is TRBJ2-3, with TRBD2 matching 11 bases. The V and J ends lost 3 bases and 0 bases, in that order; junction bases with no gene match: 5. The CDR3 extends over 17 amino acids. Germline loops: CDR1 SGHTA, CDR2 FQGTGA. The CDR3 here is CASSFGTSGRSTDTQYF. For the CDR3, the DNA is TGTGCCAGCAGCTTCGGGACTAGCGGTAGGAGCACAGATACGCAGTATTTT.

This rearrangement joins TRBV30 to TRBJ1-1; a possible D gene is TRBD1 (6 bases). CDR3 length: 13 amino acids. Germline V lookup: CDR1 GTSNPN, CDR2 SVGIG (reference sequence). The chain's CDR3 is CPVPGVMNTEAFF. The CDR3 coding sequence is TGTCCCGTCCCAGGGGTCATGAACACTGAAGCTTTCTTT.

The V and J genes are TRBV7-9 and TRBJ2-3; a possible D gene is TRBD2 (6 bases). V was trimmed by 5 bases and J by 5 bases, leaving 17 bases between them. This CDR3 region has 15 residues. The germline CDR1 and CDR2 sequences are SEHNR and FQNEAQ (reference sequence). Here the CDR3 reads CASSGPGSGVDTQYF. As DNA, the CDR3 is TGTGCCAGCAGCGGCCCCGGGAGCGGAGTAGATACGCAGTATTTT. Looking up the rest from reference TRBV7-9 and TRBJ2-3 gives the full variable domain: DTGVSQNPRHKITKRGQNVTFRCDPISEHNRLYWYRQTLGQGPEFLTYFQNEAQLEKSRLLSDRFSAERPKGSFSTLEIQRTEQGDSAMYLCASSGPGSGVDTQYFGPGTRLTVL.

The chain combines TRBV5-1 with TRBJ1-1; D is perhaps TRBD1 (5 bases). V dropped 0 bases and J dropped 4 bases, with 13 bases sitting between them. This CDR3 contains 15 residues. Germline V gene lookup returns CDR1 SGHRS and CDR2 YFSETQ. The CDR3 nucleotides are TGCGCCAGCAGCTTGGCCGTGGGGGTAGTCACTGAAGCTTTCTTT. It encodes CASSLAVGVVTEAFF.

This clone was counted once. This rearrangement joins TRBV2 to TRBJ2-7; D is unclear. With 8 bases removed from V and 0 bases from J, the gap between germline ends came to 17 bases. The CDR3 consists of 15 residues. Germline CDR1 reads SNHLY; CDR2 reads FYNNEI. This CDR3 reads CASLALGPSSYEQYF. DNA for the CDR3: TGTGCCAGCTTGGCCCTAGGCCCTAGCTCCTACGAGCAGTACTTC.

This rearrangement joins TRBV6-5 to TRBJ1-2; no firm D call. Trimming took 6 bases from V and 6 from J, leaving 17 bases between them. CDR1 is MNHEY, CDR2 SVGAGI, per germline. The CDR3 extends over 14 amino acids. The CDR3 spells CASRHPGSTDGYTF. DNA of the CDR3: TGTGCCAGCAGGCATCCGGGGTCAACGGATGGCTACACCTTC.

This chain connects TRBV7-6 to TRBJ2-5; no reliable D call. The CDR3 loop spans 10 amino acids. CDR1 is SGHVS and CDR2 is FNYEAQ in the germline V gene. The chain's CDR3 is CAVGQETQYF. The CDR3 bases are TGTGCAGTGGGGCAAGAGACCCAGTACTTC.

This clone came up once. In the same sample, other DNA sequences code for this CDR3. The gene calls are TRBV5-1 and TRBJ2-7; 12 bases match TRBD2. V lost 0 bases, J lost 1 base, and 5 bases stayed unmatched. There are 17 residues in the CDR3. Per germline, CDR1 SGHRS and CDR2 YFSETQ. CDR3 DNA sequence: TGCGCCAGCAGCTTGGGACTAGCGGGAGCGTTTTCCTACGAGCAGTACTTC. Translated, it gives CASSLGLAGAFSYEQYF. The full variable domain, rest sourced from reference TRBV5-1 and TRBJ2-7, is KAGVTQTPRYLIKTRGQQVTLSCSPISGHRSVSWYQQTPGQGLQFLFEYFSETQRNKGNFPGRFSGRQFSNSRSEMNVSTLELGDSALYLCASSLGLAGAFSYEQYFGPGTRLTVT.